This T cell receptor (beta chain) was sequenced in a study of blood T cell repertoires in COVID-19. As handled by the study authors: Reference gene primer amplification gave nucleated cell count estimates. Sequencing used immunoSEQ multiplex PCR; TCRdb keeps in-frame clones, though not all of them. Clone size and V and J calls were adopted from that table, with D and trimming inferred from the DNA. Of around 100,000 clones listed, about 86% are singletons. This CDR3 is built from 17 residues. V was clipped by 3 bases and J by 4 bases, with 19 bases between them. The germline V gene has CDR1 MNHEY and CDR2 SMNVEV (reference sequence).

This TCR was recovered from a man of 80 years or more with acute or convalescent COVID-19. The chain employs TRBV27 and TRBJ1-5; D is ambiguous. The sequenced sample was peripheral blood. The CDR3 DNA sequence: TGTGCCAGCAGTTTTGCCGGGTCCCACGGGGTAAATCAGCCCCAGCATTTT. Protein sequence: CASSFAGSHGVNQPQHF.